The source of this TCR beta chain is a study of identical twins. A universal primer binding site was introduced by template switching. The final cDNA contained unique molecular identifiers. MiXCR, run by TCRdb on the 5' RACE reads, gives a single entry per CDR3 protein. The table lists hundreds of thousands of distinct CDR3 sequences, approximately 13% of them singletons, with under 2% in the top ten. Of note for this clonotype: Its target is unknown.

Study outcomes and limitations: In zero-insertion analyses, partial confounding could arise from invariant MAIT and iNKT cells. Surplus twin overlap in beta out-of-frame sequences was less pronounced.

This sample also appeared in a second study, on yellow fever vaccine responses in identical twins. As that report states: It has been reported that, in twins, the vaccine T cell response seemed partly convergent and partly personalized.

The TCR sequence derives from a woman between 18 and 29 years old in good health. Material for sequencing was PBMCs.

CDR3 residues: CASSGQGFYNEQFF. Here the CDR3 DNA reads TGCGCCAGCAGCGGACAGGGGTTCTACAATGAGCAGTTCTTC. The chain employs TRBV5-1 and TRBJ2-1, with 9 bases lining up with TRBD1. V lost 4 bases to trimming and J lost 3 bases; unmatched junction nucleotides: 2. The CDR3 is made up of 14 amino acids. The germline V gene encodes CDR1 SGHRS and CDR2 YFSETQ.